This entry concerns a single T cell receptor beta chain. Antigen unknown. The data belong to a study of cytomegalovirus exposure and HLA in healthy donors. Study results and limitations: Reportedly, fewer N-insertions than the roughly 700-donor mean appeared in an Asian-associated ancestry cluster in a later analysis.

Primers for the PCR totalled 60 Vbeta and 13 Jbeta. Sequenced by immunoSEQ multiplex PCR; TCRdb stores in-frame clones only, minus some. The sample consists of about 160,000 clones, more than 80% of them appearing once. This CDR3 contains 15 residues. Germline lookup yields CDR1 SGDLS and CDR2 YYNGEE. Losses at the gene ends were 2 bases for V and 0 bases for J; bases not matched to a gene: 5. Sequenced sample: PBMCs. This TCR derives from a woman under 30 in good health and CMV-seronegative. The genes are TRBV9 and TRBJ2-7, with 7 bases fitting TRBD1. The CDR3 DNA reads as TGTGCCAGCAGCGTGGAGGACAGGAGCTCCTACGAGCAGTACTTC. Translation gives CASSVEDRSSYEQYF. The full variable domain, with the rest looked up from reference TRBV9 and TRBJ2-7, is DSGVTQTPKHLITATGQRVTLRCSPRSGDLSVYWYQQSLDQGLQFLIQYYNGEERAKGNILERFSAQQFPDLHSELNLSSLELGDSALYFCASSVEDRSSYEQYFGPGTRLTVT.